This T cell receptor beta chain emerged from a study of molecular identifiers for immune sequencing clone quantification. General study findings and limits: Beyond 20 RNA copies, clones held over 99% of effector molecules, compared with under 1% in naive cells.

For this clonotype: Its antigen is unknown. A much larger clone is a single base away; this may be a read error.

When naive CD8 T cells were sorted, they were gated as CD8+CD4-CCR7+CD45RA+. TCRdb analysed the PCR reads with MiXCR anew, one entry per CDR3 protein. The sample yields 300,000 to 400,000 distinct CDR3 sequences, about 21% seen once. This receptor was taken from a human donor in good health. Some libraries in this study had Jurkat cell RNA spiked in. The sequenced sample consisted of naive CD8+ T cells from blood, with Jurkat cell RNA spiked in. Described subset: FACS-sorted CD8+CD4-CCR7+CD45RA+ naive T cells.

DNA of the CDR3: TGTGCCGGCAGCTTCGGTGCAGTTGTCTCCTACGAGCAGTACTTC. It is translated as CAGSFGAVVSYEQYF. The chain employs TRBV11-2 and TRBJ2-7; D gene uncertain. The CDR3 totals 15 residues. The V gene's germline CDR1 is SGHAT and CDR2 FQNNGV.